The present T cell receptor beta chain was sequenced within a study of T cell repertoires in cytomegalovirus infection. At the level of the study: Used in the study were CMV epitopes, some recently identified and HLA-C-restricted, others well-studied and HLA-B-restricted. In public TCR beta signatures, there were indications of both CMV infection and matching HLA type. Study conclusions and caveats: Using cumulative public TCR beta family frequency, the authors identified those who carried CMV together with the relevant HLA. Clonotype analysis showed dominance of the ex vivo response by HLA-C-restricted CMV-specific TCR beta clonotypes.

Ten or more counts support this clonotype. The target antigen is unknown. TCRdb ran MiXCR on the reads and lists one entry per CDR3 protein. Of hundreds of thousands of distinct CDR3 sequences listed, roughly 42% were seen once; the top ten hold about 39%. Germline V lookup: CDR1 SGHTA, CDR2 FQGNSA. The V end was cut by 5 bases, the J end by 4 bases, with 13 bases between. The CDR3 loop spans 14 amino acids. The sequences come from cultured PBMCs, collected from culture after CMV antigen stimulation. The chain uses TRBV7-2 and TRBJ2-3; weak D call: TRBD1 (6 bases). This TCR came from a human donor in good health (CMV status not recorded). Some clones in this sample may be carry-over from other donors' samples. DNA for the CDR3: TGTGCCAGCAGCCGAGGGGGAGTGGCAGATACGCAGTATTTT. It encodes CASSRGGVADTQYF.